What follows are 16 T cell receptor beta chains derived from one specimen sequenced in a study of post-analysis software for immune sequencing data. Broader study findings: The five TRBV segments detected at higher frequency in patients than in controls included TRBV5-6, TRBV5-1 and TRBV20-1.

Their antigens are not known. cDNA libraries of TCR beta carried unique molecular identifiers. TCRdb re-called the PCR reads with MiXCR, one entry per CDR3 protein. The data hold 350,000 to 500,000 distinct CDR3 sequences, with approximately 37% observed a single time. The sequenced sample consisted of blood. These receptors all come from a girl aged 2 to 9 with multiple sclerosis.

The chain has TRBV5-1 and TRBJ2-3, with TRBD2 identical over 12 bases. J was trimmed by 0 bases and V by 5 bases; bases with no gene match: 4. The CDR3 consists of 16 residues. The germline CDR1 and CDR2 sequences are SGHRS and YFSETQ. The CDR3 reads CASRTGLAGSTDTQYF. CDR3 in DNA: TGCGCCAGCAGAACAGGACTAGCGGGAAGCACAGATACGCAGTATTTT.

This clonotype was counted a few times. One junction end disagrees with the germline gene, perhaps due to a read error. The chain joins TRBV27 to TRBJ1-1; a weak D match, TRBD1 (5 bases). Germline V gene data show CDR1 as MNHEY and CDR2 as SMNVEV (reference sequence). The length of the CDR3 is 14 residues. CDR3 loop: CASSVGTENAEAFF. DNA of the CDR3: TGTGCCAGCAGTGTTGGGACGGAGAACGCTGAAGCTTTCTTT.

The V call is TRBV5-6, the J call TRBJ1-6, with D unresolved. Trimming removed 3 bases at V and 0 bases at J, with 13 bases between. Germline values: CDR1 SGHDT, CDR2 YYEEEE. This CDR3 region has 17 residues. This CDR3 is CASSSAYGSSYNSPLHF. CDR3 bases: TGTGCCAGCAGCTCGGCGTATGGGAGCTCCTATAATTCACCCCTCCACTTT.

The chain is built from TRBV7-9 and TRBJ2-5, with TRBD2 identical over 12 bases. Germline lookup yields CDR1 SEHNR and CDR2 FQNEAQ (reference sequence). CDR3 length: 16 residues. The V and J ends lost 5 bases and 4 bases, in that order; junction bases with no gene match: 8. The chain's CDR3 is CASSPRTSGERETQYF. For the CDR3, the DNA is TGTGCCAGCAGCCCCCGGACTAGCGGGGAGAGAGAGACCCAGTACTTC.

CDR3: CASSQEQLAGGEQYF. As DNA, the CDR3 is TGCGCCAGCAGCCAAGAACAGCTGGCGGGAGGCGAGCAGTACTTC. The chain is built from TRBV4-1 and TRBJ2-7; 8 positions match TRBD2. Per the germline V gene, CDR1 is MGHRA and CDR2 is YSYEKL. The V segment lost 0 bases and the J segment 6 bases; nucleotides outside the gene matches: 7. CDR3 length equals 15 residues.

This chain uses TRBV2 with TRBJ1-5, with TRBD1 as a possible D gene (6 bases). Trimming took off 5 bases at V and 5 bases at J, with 13 bases between the two ends. From germline, CDR1 is SNHLY and CDR2 FYNNEI. This CDR3 is 14 amino acids long. The CDR3 here is CASSPLAGDQPQHF. CDR3 bases: TGTGCCAGCAGTCCCCTGGCAGGGGATCAGCCCCAGCATTTT.

The chain is built from TRBV2 and TRBJ2-2; 7 positions match TRBD2. Losses at the gene ends were 8 bases for V and 7 bases for J; bases not matched to a gene: 16. This CDR3 is built from 16 residues. Germline CDR1 and CDR2: SNHLY and FYNNEI. In nucleotides, the CDR3 is TGTGCCAGCGAGCTGGCTAGCGGTTTGCGTGGCGGGGAGCTGTTTTTT. The encoded protein is CASELASGLRGGELFF.

This clonotype was observed many times. CDR3 coding DNA: TGTGCCAGCAGCCAAGAAATGGGAGGGCCCTACGAGCAGTACTTC. It yields the protein CASSQEMGGPYEQYF. The chain couples TRBV4-2 to TRBJ2-7; TRBD2 matches 7 bases. J lost 2 bases, V lost 0 bases, and 4 bases had no gene match. Germline CDR1 is LGHNA and CDR2 is YNFKEQ. The CDR3 length is 15 residues.

This clonotype was picked up a small number of times. J is TRBJ1-2 and V is TRBV18; the D gene is possibly TRBD1 (5 bases). V was pared by 3 bases and J by 2 bases, with 10 bases between. Germline V gene lookup returns CDR1 KGHSH and CDR2 LQKENI. The CDR3 spans 14 residues. The CDR3, as DNA: TGTGCCAGCTCACCCTCACAGGTGAACTATGGCTACACCTTC. Residues: CASSPSQVNYGYTF.

The chain recombines TRBV5-8 with TRBJ2-1, with a tentative D call TRBD1 (5 bases). CDR1 is SGHTS, CDR2 YDEGEE, per germline. Trimming left V 1 base short and J 5 bases short, with 19 bases between. This CDR3 is 17 amino acids long. This chain's CDR3 is CASSLPQGSKFNNEQFF. CDR3 DNA sequence: TGTGCCAGCAGCTTGCCGCAGGGTTCCAAATTTAACAATGAGCAGTTCTTC. Full variable domain (missing parts from reference TRBV5-8 and TRBJ2-1): EAGVTQSPTHLIKTRGQQATLRCSPISGHTSVYWYQQALGLGLQFLLWYDEGEERNRGNFPPRFSGRQFPNYSSELNVNALELEDSALYLCASSLPQGSKFNNEQFFGPGTRLTVL.

This clonotype was counted between two and nine times. The rearrangement joins TRBV27 to TRBJ1-2; D unclear. Looked up from germline, CDR1 is MNHEY and CDR2 is SMNVEV (reference sequence). The CDR3 length is 14 residues. Trimming removed 5 bases from V and 2 bases from J, with 12 bases in between. CDR3 nucleotide sequence: TGTGCCAGCAGTCCCCTCAGTAACAACTATGGCTACACCTTC. Its protein is CASSPLSNNYGYTF.

The V call is TRBV5-1, the J call TRBJ1-6; D is unclear. V was cut by 1 base and J by 0 bases, with 14 bases left in between. The CDR3 totals 18 residues. Per germline, CDR1 SGHRS and CDR2 YFSETQ. In DNA, the CDR3 is TGCGCCAGCAGCTTGAGGGTACGCACTAACTCCTATAATTCACCCCTCCACTTT. It translates to CASSLRVRTNSYNSPLHF.

The chain combines TRBV6-1 with TRBJ2-4; 7 bases align to TRBD1. The J call is doubtful: the DNA matches TRBJ2-7 better. The germline V gene has CDR1 MNHNS and CDR2 SASEGT. This CDR3 is built from 12 residues. CDR3 DNA sequence: TGTGCCAGCAGTGCGACAGGGTACGAGCAGTACTTC. Its protein product is CASSATGYEQYF.

V and J are TRBV20-1 and TRBJ2-6, with D unclear. Trimming shortened V by 6 bases and J by 3 bases, and 6 bases separated the two germline ends. Germline CDR1 reads DFQATT; CDR2 reads SNEGSKA (reference sequence). This CDR3 spans 12 amino acids. CDR3 amino acids: CSALGGANVLTF. The DNA for the CDR3 is TGCAGTGCGCTGGGTGGGGCCAACGTCCTGACTTTC.

This clonotype was detected a few times. This chain links TRBV7-6 with TRBJ2-3, with 7 bases lining up with TRBD1. Looked up from germline, CDR1 is SGHVS and CDR2 is FNYEAQ. The CDR3 contains 15 residues. Germline trimming cut 3 bases from V and 6 bases from J; bases unmatched to any gene: 9. This chain's CDR3 is CASSFRDSLTDTQYF. Here the CDR3 DNA reads TGTGCCAGCAGCTTCCGGGACAGTTTAACCGATACGCAGTATTTT. The full variable domain, completed using reference TRBV7-6 and TRBJ2-3, is GAGVSQSPRYKVTKRGQDVALRCDPISGHVSLYWYRQALGQGPEFLTYFNYEAQQDKSGLPNDRFSAERPEGSISTLTIQRTEQRDSAMYRCASSFRDSLTDTQYFGPGTRLTVL.

On this clonotype: This sequence may be a read error, since a much larger clone differs from it by one base. Lacking the conserved final phenylalanine or tryptophan, this CDR3 likely reflects a read error. The J gene is TRBJ2-1, the V gene TRBV5-1, with TRBD2 matching over 9 bases. CDR1 is SGHRS, CDR2 YFSETQ, per germline. The CDR3 length is 13 residues. V trimming: 7 bases; J trimming: 4 bases; junction bases outside the gene matches: 3. This CDR3 is CASRLAVYNEQFV. CDR3 sequence (DNA): TGCGCCAGCCGACTAGCGGTGTACAATGAGCAGTTCGTC.